The 28 T cell receptor beta chains below come from one sample, sequenced in a study of cytomegalovirus exposure and HLA in healthy donors. This PCR relied on a set of 60 Vbeta primers and 13 Jbeta primers. Only in-frame clones appear in the TCRdb table, and some are missing; sequencing was by immunoSEQ multiplex PCR. The profile shows roughly 120,000 clones, 60% to 85% of them singletons. Sequencing input: PBMCs. The origin of the receptors is a middle-aged woman in good health and CMV-seropositive.

V and J are TRBV7-2 and TRBJ1-2; possible D gene TRBD1, 6 bases. The CDR3 extends over 17 amino acids. The V gene's germline CDR1 is SGHTA and CDR2 FQGNSA. The V end was cut by 1 base, the J end by 8 bases, with 23 bases between. The CDR3 loop reads CASSLGPGPGGWRGYTF. The CDR3 DNA reads TGTGCCAGCAGCTTAGGACCTGGGCCGGGGGGCTGGAGGGGCTACACCTTC.

This clone was observed once. The rearrangement uses TRBV12-5 and TRBJ2-2, with no clear D. CDR3 length: 16 amino acids. Trimming pared 0 bases from V and 0 bases from J, leaving 8 bases between. The germline V gene encodes CDR1 LGHNT and CDR2 FRNRAP. In DNA form, the CDR3 reads TGTGCTAGTGGTTTGGTATCGGGTGCGAACACCGGGGAGCTGTTTTTT. This codes for CASGLVSGANTGELFF.

V and J are TRBV7-9 and TRBJ1-1; D is unclear. V was pared by 1 base and J by 9 bases, with 12 bases between. The CDR3 has 13 residues. CDR1 is SEHNR, CDR2 FQNEAQ, per germline (reference sequence). The CDR3 region is CASSLDSSLKAFF. Written as DNA, the CDR3 is TGTGCCAGCAGCTTAGACAGCAGTTTGAAAGCTTTCTTT.

This clone was counted a single time. This rearrangement joins TRBV7-9 to TRBJ2-5, with 8 bases identical to TRBD2. The trim removed 2 bases at V and 4 bases at J, leaving 6 bases unmatched. Germline V gene data show CDR1 as SEHNR and CDR2 as FQNEAQ (reference sequence). The CDR3 extends over 15 amino acids. CDR3 sequence (DNA): TGTGCCAGCAGCTTAAAACTAGCGGCTAGAGAGACCCAGTACTTC. It is translated as CASSLKLAARETQYF.

This clone was picked up one time. The CDR3 coding sequence is TGTGCCAGCAGCTTACGGGGGACAGGGAATTCACCCCTCCACTTT. Amino acid sequence: CASSLRGTGNSPLHF. The chain recombines TRBV7-3 with TRBJ1-6, with 9 bases matching TRBD1. The junction had 3 bases not matched to a gene; V was cut back by 2 bases and J by 7 bases. From germline, CDR1 is SGHTA and CDR2 FQGTGA. This CDR3 comprises 15 residues.

The rearrangement uses TRBV7-2 and TRBJ2-5; 9 nucleotides align to TRBD1. The CDR3 has 13 residues. Trimming cost V 5 bases and J 3 bases; bases outside gene matches: 1. The germline V gene encodes CDR1 SGHTA and CDR2 FQGNSA. This CDR3 is CASSRTGEETQYF. CDR3 DNA: TGTGCCAGCAGCCGGACAGGGGAAGAGACCCAGTACTTC.

The chain employs TRBV6-5 and TRBJ2-5, with D possibly matching TRBD1 (5 bases). Trimming cost V 2 bases and J 5 bases, with 9 bases left between them. The CDR3 has 13 amino acids. The V gene's germline CDR1 is MNHEY and CDR2 SVGAGI. CDR3 sequence: CASSYRPGETQYF. In DNA form, the CDR3 reads TGTGCCAGCAGTTACCGCCCAGGGGAGACCCAGTACTTC.

The V call is TRBV6-5, the J call TRBJ2-3; D perhaps matches TRBD2 (5 bases). CDR3 length: 13 residues. V was pared by 8 bases and J by 4 bases, with 13 bases between. CDR1 is MNHEY and CDR2 is SVGAGI in the germline V gene. The CDR3 sequence is CASRGSGADTQYF. CDR3 bases: TGTGCCAGCCGGGGTTCCGGGGCAGATACGCAGTATTTT.

V is TRBV5-6 and J is TRBJ2-7; 8 bases agree with TRBD1. The trim removed 4 bases at V and 4 bases at J, leaving 16 bases unmatched. Germline V CDR1 and CDR2: SGHDT, YYEEEE. The CDR3 runs to 17 residues. The CDR3 loop is CASSRKKDRVFVYEQYF. The CDR3 bases are TGTGCCAGCAGCCGAAAAAAGGACAGGGTCTTTGTGTACGAGCAGTACTTC.

The chain is built from TRBV6-5 and TRBJ2-1; TRBD1 matches 8 bases. V shed 5 bases, J shed 6 bases, and the junction held 6 bases outside the gene matches. This CDR3 has 14 residues. Germline-derived CDR1 and CDR2 are MNHEY and SVGAGI. The CDR3 bases are TGTGCCAGCAGTAGTCAGGGGGCTCGCAATGAGCAGTTCTTC. It codes for CASSSQGARNEQFF.

The chain joins TRBV19 to TRBJ1-5, with 7 bases lining up with TRBD1. Germline lookup yields CDR1 LNHDA and CDR2 SQIVND (reference sequence). This CDR3 has 13 amino acids. The J segment lost 7 bases and the V segment lost 3 bases, leaving 3 bases of the junction unmatched. CDR3 coding DNA: TGTGCCAGTAGTATCGACAGGGTCCAGCCCCAGCATTTT. Translation gives CASSIDRVQPQHF.

In the case of this clone: One end of the junction varies from germline; a read error may be responsible. V is TRBV9 and J is TRBJ2-5, with 9 bases lining up with TRBD1. The CDR3 is 15 amino acids. CDR1 is SGDLS, CDR2 YYNGEE, per germline. CDR3 sequence (DNA): TGTGCCAGCAGCGTAGGGGACAGGGCTCAAGAGGCCCAGTACTTC. Its protein is CASSVGDRAQEAQYF.

The V and J genes are TRBV13 and TRBJ2-3; TRBD2 matches at 10 bases. The V segment lost 3 bases and the J segment 4 bases; nucleotides outside the gene matches: 7. Germline-derived CDR1 and CDR2 are PRHDT and FYEKMQ (reference sequence). This CDR3 is built from 16 residues. In nucleotides, the CDR3 is TGTGCCAGCAGCTTGACCCTAGCGGGAGCAGCAGATACGCAGTATTTT. It encodes CASSLTLAGAADTQYF.

J is TRBJ2-7 and V is TRBV4-1, with 9 bases matching TRBD1. Trimming cost V 0 bases and J 2 bases; bases outside gene matches: 11. Per germline, CDR1 MGHRA and CDR2 YSYEKL. The CDR3 is 18 residues long. The DNA of the CDR3 is TGCGCCAGCAGCCAAGATTTCGGACAGGGGCGCGAAACCTACGAGCAGTACTTC. This sequence encodes CASSQDFGQGRETYEQYF.

Here the CDR3 reads CASRGTGRPYGYTF. CDR3 DNA sequence: TGTGCCAGCAGAGGGACAGGGCGGCCCTATGGCTACACCTTC. V is TRBV6-1 and J is TRBJ1-2; TRBD1 matches at 9 bases. CDR1 and CDR2 from the germline V gene are MNHNS and SASEGT. The length of the CDR3 is 14 residues. With 6 bases clipped from V and 4 bases from J, the junction kept 6 bases outside the gene matches.

The chain joins TRBV6-5 to TRBJ2-3; no clear D gene. The germline V gene encodes CDR1 MNHEY and CDR2 SVGAGI. The V end was cut by 6 bases, the J end by 1 base, with 8 bases between. The CDR3 is 13 residues long. CDR3 bases: TGTGCCAGCAGCCTGGCGGGCACAGATACGCAGTATTTT. Protein product: CASSLAGTDTQYF.

J is TRBJ1-6 and V is TRBV25-1; 8 bases are shared with TRBD1. V shed 6 bases and J 3 bases; nucleotides not matched to a gene: 4. The germline V gene encodes CDR1 MGHDK and CDR2 SYGVNS. The CDR3 consists of 15 residues. The CDR3 loop reads CASRGGTGYNSPLHF. The CDR3 DNA is TGTGCCAGCAGGGGTGGGACAGGCTATAATTCACCCCTCCACTTT.

CDR3 in amino acids: CASSVGPKLQNTEAFF. Written as DNA, the CDR3 is TGTGCCAGCAGCGTGGGGCCTAAGCTCCAGAACACTGAAGCTTTCTTT. The rearrangement links TRBV9 to TRBJ1-1; weak D call: TRBD1 (5 bases). The CDR3 runs to 16 residues. Germline CDR1 is SGDLS and CDR2 is YYNGEE. V was clipped by 2 bases and J by 1 base, with 15 bases between them. Together with reference TRBV9 and TRBJ1-1, the CDR3 gives the full variable domain: DSGVTQTPKHLITATGQRVTLRCSPRSGDLSVYWYQQSLDQGLQFLIQYYNGEERAKGNILERFSAQQFPDLHSELNLSSLELGDSALYFCASSVGPKLQNTEAFFGQGTRLTVV.

The chain recombines TRBV7-9 with TRBJ1-1; D may be TRBD1 (5 bases). V lost 5 bases to trimming and J lost 1 base, with 11 bases between them. Germline loops: CDR1 SEHNR, CDR2 FQNEAQ (reference sequence). This CDR3 has 14 residues. Here the CDR3 reads CASSPPGANTEAFF. The DNA for the CDR3 is TGTGCCAGCAGCCCTCCTGGGGCGAACACTGAAGCTTTCTTT.

The chain combines TRBV5-1 with TRBJ2-3, with 10 bases aligning to TRBD1. Germline assignment: CDR1 SGHRS and CDR2 YFSETQ. This CDR3 has 16 amino acids. The V gene end was trimmed by 4 bases and the J gene end by 0 bases; junction bases not matched to a gene: 5. The CDR3 sequence is CASSARDRGSTDTQYF. The CDR3 region has the DNA TGCGCCAGCAGCGCGAGGGACAGGGGAAGCACAGATACGCAGTATTTT.

The J gene is TRBJ1-4, the V gene TRBV7-2, with D perhaps TRBD1 (5 bases). Germline V gene sequence: CDR1 SGHTA, CDR2 FQGNSA. The length of the CDR3 is 15 residues. Trimming cost V 1 base and J 3 bases, with 9 bases left between them. CDR3 loop: CASSLVGGSNEKLFF. The CDR3 nucleotides read TGTGCCAGCAGCTTAGTGGGGGGATCTAATGAAAAACTGTTTTTT. The entire variable domain, with the rest obtained from reference TRBV7-2 and TRBJ1-4, is as follows: GAGVSQSPSNKVTEKGKDVELRCDPISGHTALYWYRQSLGQGLEFLIYFQGNSAPDKSGLPSDRFSAERTGGSVSTLTIQRTQQEDSAVYLCASSLVGGSNEKLFFGSGTQLSVL.

The V call is TRBV15, the J call TRBJ2-3; the match to TRBD2 covers 13 bases. CDR3 length: 18 amino acids. Germline lookup yields CDR1 LNHNV and CDR2 YYDKDF (reference sequence). V shed 8 bases, J shed 3 bases, and the junction held 14 bases outside the gene matches. The CDR3 is CATRGTSGKLWRTDTQYF. For the CDR3, the DNA is TGTGCCACCCGTGGGACTAGCGGGAAACTTTGGCGGACAGATACGCAGTATTTT.

The V gene is TRBV27, the J gene TRBJ1-6, with D unclear. From germline, CDR1 is MNHEY and CDR2 SMNVEV (reference sequence). Trimming took 3 bases from V and 13 from J, leaving 10 bases between them. The CDR3 consists of 12 residues. In nucleotides, the CDR3 is TGTGCCAGCAGTTTGGTCCGAGGGCCCCTCCACTTT. This sequence encodes CASSLVRGPLHF.

J is TRBJ2-7 and V is TRBV15; 7 bases line up with TRBD2. From germline, CDR1 is LNHNV and CDR2 YYDKDF (reference sequence). This CDR3 region has 15 residues. The V and J ends lost 1 base and 3 bases, in that order; junction bases with no gene match: 6. CDR3 nucleotides: TGTGCCACCAGCAGAGGGGCTGCGGGAGACTACGAGCAGTACTTC. The encoded protein is CATSRGAAGDYEQYF.

CDR3 in DNA: TGCGCCAGCAACCAGGGGGCTGGTGAAAAACTGTTTTTT. Translated: CASNQGAGEKLFF. J is TRBJ1-4 and V is TRBV5-1; 8 nucleotides line up with TRBD1. From germline, CDR1 is SGHRS and CDR2 YFSETQ. V trimming: 6 bases; J trimming: 7 bases; junction bases outside the gene matches: 5. The CDR3 sequence is 13 residues long.

The chain recombines TRBV7-8 with TRBJ2-3; 15 nucleotides line up with TRBD2. The germline CDR1 and CDR2 sequences are SGHVS and FQNEAQ. This CDR3 is 20 amino acids long. Trimming took 0 bases from V and 0 from J; bases not matched to a gene: 7. DNA of the CDR3: TGTGCCAGCAGCTTAGCCCTCGGACTAGCGGGAGGGTGGAGCACAGATACGCAGTATTTT. Translation gives CASSLALGLAGGWSTDTQYF.

V and J are TRBV7-3 and TRBJ1-1; the D is unclear. The CDR3 length is 16 residues. Germline V gene sequence: CDR1 SGHTA, CDR2 FQGTGA. V was trimmed by 5 bases and J by 0 bases, leaving 16 bases between them. The CDR3 DNA reads as TGTGCCAGCAGCCCCGGCACTAGAGGGTTGAACACTGAAGCTTTCTTT. The encoded protein is CASSPGTRGLNTEAFF.

V usage is TRBV4-2 and J usage is TRBJ2-7, with D perhaps TRBD2 (7 bases). Germline V CDR1 and CDR2: LGHNA, YNFKEQ. Trimming removed 2 bases at V and 3 bases at J, with 20 bases between. The CDR3 has 17 amino acids. DNA for the CDR3: TGTGCCAGCAGCCAAAGCGGGTTCGGGGGGCTGGACTACGAGCAGTACTTC. This encodes CASSQSGFGGLDYEQYF.